This T cell receptor (beta chain) was sequenced for a study of blood T cell repertoires in COVID-19. Sequencing used immunoSEQ multiplex PCR; TCRdb keeps in-frame clones, though not all of them. The top ten clones hold 1.5% to 2% of a sample with 300,000 to 400,000 clones, approximately 90% of them seen once. Germline CDR1 reads KGHSH; CDR2 reads LQKENI. CDR3 length: 14 amino acids. Trimming left V 2 bases short and J 0 bases short, with 5 bases between. This chain connects TRBV18 to TRBJ1-5; no firm D call. The sample taken for sequencing was peripheral blood. The TCR originated in a woman aged 30 to 39 with COVID-19, enrolled during active disease. The CDR3 region is CASSPVASNQPQHF. CDR3 DNA: TGTGCCAGCTCACCAGTAGCTAGCAATCAGCCCCAGCATTTT.